This is a list of T cell receptor beta chains from one sample in a study of OX40 agonist ivuxolimab in advanced cancers. Sequencing was performed with immunoSEQ multiplex PCR; in TCRdb, only in-frame clones are kept and a portion is missing. The sample contains about 40,000 clones, over 75% of which appear only once. Sequenced material: CD4+ or CD8+ T cells sorted from blood, taken in a trial of the OX40 agonist ivuxolimab. The receptors shown here come from an adult with an advanced solid tumor such as melanoma, head and neck, liver or kidney cancer. Both conserved end residues are part of each CDR3. The D gene is left open where the match is weak. Clone size appears in some rows only: once, few, many, or a class for an expanded clone.

J gene	V gene	clone size	D gene	CDR3 DNA	CDR3 protein
TRBJ1-1	TRBV6-6	NA	TRBD1	TGTGCCAGCAGCGCTACAGGGGACACTGAAGCTTTCTTT	CASSATGDTEAFF
TRBJ2-6	TRBV19	NA	TRBD2	TGTGCCAGTTGTGAGGTCGGGGGGGGACGCCTCTCTGGGGCCAACGTCCTGACTTTC	CASCEVGGGRLSGANVLTF
TRBJ2-5	TRBV28	NA	NA	TGTGCCAGCAGTTTAATATCGGAGACCCAGTACTTC	CASSLISETQYF
TRBJ2-5	TRBV6-1	NA	NA	TGTGCCAGCAGTGAAATCCCTGATGGCGAGACCCAGTACTTC	CASSEIPDGETQYF
TRBJ2-1	TRBV6-1	NA	NA	TGTGCCAGCAACCCAGGGGGGTACAATGAGCAGTTCTTC	CASNPGGYNEQFF
TRBJ1-5	TRBV30	NA	NA	TGTGCCTGGAGTGTATCAGGAGCTAAAGGGCCCCAGCATTTT	CAWSVSGAKGPQHF
TRBJ1-2	TRBV9	NA	NA	TGTGCCAGCAGCGTACGGGGGGACTATGGCTACACCTTC	CASSVRGDYGYTF
TRBJ2-2	TRBV27	NA	TRBD2	TGTGCCACCAAGGGGTGGACTAGCGGGTTGAACACCGGGGAGCTGTTTTTT	CATKGWTSGLNTGELFF
TRBJ2-1	TRBV5-1	NA	TRBD2	TGCGCCAGCAGCGGACTAGAGAATGGTGGTGAGCAGTTCTTC	CASSGLENGGEQFF
TRBJ1-6	TRBV19	NA	NA	TGTGCCAGTAGTCGGATGCGGGATTCACCCCTCCACTTT	CASSRMRDSPLHF
TRBJ2-5	TRBV5-4	few	TRBD1	TGTGCCAGCAGCGGGACAGGGACCCAAGAGACCCAGTACTTC	CASSGTGTQETQYF
TRBJ1-4	TRBV9	NA	NA	TGTGCCAGCAGCGTAGAGGATTTTTCCATCCCCGGTGAAAAACTGTTTTTT	CASSVEDFSIPGEKLFF
TRBJ1-5	TRBV6-5	NA	NA	TGTGCCAGCAGCGAATTAAGGGACCAGCCCCAGCATTTT	CASSELRDQPQHF
TRBJ2-1	TRBV29-1	NA	TRBD1	TGCAGCGTAGACAGGGACAGGGGAATCGTCAATGAGCAGTTCTTC	CSVDRDRGIVNEQFF
TRBJ2-2	TRBV21-1	NA	NA	TGTGCCAGCGGAAGGACTAGCGGGGTGAACACCGGGGAGCTGTTTTTT	CASGRTSGVNTGELFF
TRBJ1-5	TRBV7-2	once	NA	TGTGCCAGCAGCTTGCCACAGGGCTTGGGCAATCAGCCCCAGCATTTT	CASSLPQGLGNQPQHF
TRBJ1-5	TRBV10-3	NA	NA	TGTGCCATCAGTCCGAACCAAGGGGGTAATCAGCCCCAGCATTTT	CAISPNQGGNQPQHF
TRBJ2-5	TRBV5-6	NA	NA	TGTGCCAGCAGCTTTGGGAGACAAGAGACCCAGTACTTC	CASSFGRQETQYF
TRBJ2-1	TRBV5-4	NA	NA	TGTGCCAGCAGCCTCCATATCCCGGTATCCTACAATGAGCAGTTCTTC	CASSLHIPVSYNEQFF
TRBJ2-7	TRBV4-2	NA	TRBD2	TGTGCCAGCAGCCAAGATAGGACTAGCTACGAGCAGTACTTC	CASSQDRTSYEQYF
TRBJ1-6	TRBV15	NA	NA	TGTGCCACCAGCGGAGACGACTGGAAAAATAATTCACCCCTCCACTTT	CATSGDDWKNNSPLHF
TRBJ2-1	TRBV9	NA	TRBD2	TGTGCCAGCAGCGCGCAAGCGGGAGTGGGGAATGAGCAGTTCTTC	CASSAQAGVGNEQFF
TRBJ1-4	TRBV2	NA	NA	TGTGCCAGCAGTGCAGGTGAAAAACTGTTTTTT	CASSAGEKLFF
TRBJ2-3	TRBV2	few	TRBD2	TGTGCCAGCACTACTAGCGGGAGGGCCGATACGCAGTATTTT	CASTTSGRADTQYF